This entry concerns a single T cell receptor beta chain. Its antigen is currently unknown. This sample was included in a study of T cells after posttransplantation cyclophosphamide. Study-level points and caveats: Skin or GI-infiltrating T cells shared few TRB sequences with blood. Recipient CMV seropositivity and CMV reactivation strongly tracked TRB clonality.

Method: immunoSEQ multiplex PCR; TCRdb's copy keeps in-frame clones and lacks some. The table records roughly 30,000 clones, about 89% of them present only once. The CDR3 runs to 15 residues. With 4 bases clipped from V and 8 bases from J, the junction kept 9 bases outside the gene matches. The germline gives CDR1 KGHSH, CDR2 LQKENI. The naive gate required viable CD3+CD4+ or CD3+CD8+ cells with CCR7+CD45RA+CD45RO-CD95-CD27+CD28+ phenotype. Sequenced: naive CD4+ T cells sorted from PBMCs. The receptor's source is a woman aged 55-70 years in good health, CMV-negative, and a related stem cell transplant donor. This rearrangement joins TRBV18 to TRBJ2-1, with 9 bases lining up with TRBD2. In DNA, the CDR3 is TGTGCCAGCTCACTCGGGACTAGCAGGGAGTATGAGCAGTTCTTC. Protein: CASSLGTSREYEQFF.